This TCR beta chain was observed in a study of response to subunit inactivated influenza vaccine. This clonotype turned up a few times. Each CDR3 protein is one row after TCRdb ran MiXCR on the RT-PCR reads. The sample contains over 150,000 distinct CDR3 sequences, 13% to 15% of which appear only once. The material sequenced was CD8+ T cells sorted from PBMCs, taken approximately 5 days after vaccination. The sequence was obtained from a middle-aged man who received an inactivated influenza vaccine.

The CDR3 loop is CASSTDRGPGEQYF. CDR3 DNA: TGCGCCAGCAGCACGGACAGGGGGCCGGGGGAGCAGTACTTC. The rearrangement links TRBV5-1 to TRBJ2-7; 11 positions agree with TRBD1. There are 14 residues in the CDR3. In germline, CDR1 is SGHRS, CDR2 YFSETQ. After removal of 4 bases from V and 7 bases from J, the junction contained 7 bases not matched to a gene.